Following are 25 T cell receptor beta chains from one sample sequenced in a study of shared clonotypes between healthy human individuals. TCRdb's table, derived via immunoSEQ multiplex PCR, lists solely in-frame clones and lacks some. The profile shows more than 2,000,000 clones, over 90% of them singletons. The material sequenced was naive CD4+ T cells from PBMCs. Subset of the sample: CD45RA+ positively selected. Source of these receptors: a man aged 18-30 years in good health. Some clones in this sample may be carry-over from other donors' samples.

The CDR3 reads CVTTAGGMTYYGYTF. CDR3 sequence (DNA): TGTGTTACGACGGCAGGTGGGATGACATACTATGGCTACACCTTC. The rearrangement joins TRBV28 to TRBJ1-2; D uncertain. This CDR3 has 15 amino acids. CDR1 MDHEN and CDR2 SYDVKM come from the germline V gene.

V and J are TRBV5-6 and TRBJ1-2; possibly TRBD1 for D (5 bases). The V end was cut by 2 bases, the J end by 4 bases, with 15 bases between. Per germline, CDR1 SGHDT and CDR2 YYEEEE. This CDR3 has 15 residues. Here the CDR3 DNA reads TGTGCCAGCAGCTTTGGCTGGCCAGGGTCCTATGGCTACACCTTC. This gives the protein CASSFGWPGSYGYTF.

The rearrangement joins TRBV2 to TRBJ2-6; D not resolved. This CDR3 spans 12 amino acids. Per germline, CDR1 SNHLY and CDR2 FYNNEI. Trimming cost V 7 bases and J 4 bases, with 5 bases left between them. The CDR3 reads CASIGGANVLTF. CDR3 nucleotide sequence: TGTGCCAGCATTGGCGGGGCCAACGTCCTGACTTTC.

V is TRBV15 and J is TRBJ2-1; 12 bases align to TRBD2. The germline CDR1 and CDR2 sequences are LNHNV and YYDKDF (reference sequence). This CDR3 is built from 16 residues. V lost 5 bases, J lost 4 bases, and 6 bases stayed unmatched. The CDR3 loop is CATSPWTSGTYNEQFF. The CDR3 DNA is TGTGCCACCAGCCCATGGACTAGCGGGACATACAATGAGCAGTTCTTC.

The gene calls are TRBV7-9 and TRBJ2-1; 8 nucleotides align to TRBD2. This CDR3 has 16 residues. V lost 5 bases to trimming and J lost 9 bases; unmatched junction nucleotides: 15. The germline V gene has CDR1 SEHNR and CDR2 FQNEAQ (reference sequence). In nucleotides, the CDR3 is TGTGCCAGCAGCCTCTTGACTAGCGCGGGAGTTGGTGAGCAGTTCTTC. It specifies CASSLLTSAGVGEQFF. Combining the CDR3 with reference TRBV7-9 and TRBJ2-1 gives the whole variable domain DTGVSQNPRHKITKRGQNVTFRCDPISEHNRLYWYRQTLGQGPEFLTYFQNEAQLEKSRLLSDRFSAERPKGSFSTLEIQRTEQGDSAMYLCASSLLTSAGVGEQFFGPGTRLTVL.

The chain links TRBV27 to TRBJ1-2; possibly TRBD1 for D (5 bases). V was shortened by 6 bases and J by 7 bases, with 15 bases between the two germline ends. CDR1 MNHEY and CDR2 SMNVEV come from the germline V gene (reference sequence). CDR3 size: 13 residues. CDR3 sequence: CASRTLGVGGYTF. CDR3 in DNA: TGTGCCAGCAGAACTCTAGGGGTAGGTGGCTACACCTTC.

The CDR3 sequence is CATQGGAFF. The DNA of the CDR3 is TGTGCCACCCAAGGAGGGGCTTTCTTT. The gene calls are TRBV28 and TRBJ1-1; the D is unclear. Between the trimmed V and J ends, which lost 10 bases and 11 bases, there was a span of 11 bases. CDR1 MDHEN and CDR2 SYDVKM come from the germline V gene. The CDR3 sequence is 9 residues long. Using reference TRBV28 and TRBJ1-1 for the parts outside the CDR3, the full variable domain is DVKVTQSSRYLVKRTGEKVFLECVQDMDHENMFWYRQDPGLGLRLIYFSYDVKMKEKGDIPEGYSVSREKKERFSLILESASTNQTSMYLCATQGGAFFGQGTRLTVV.

A note on this clone: Other DNA variants within this sample encode the same CDR3. The J gene is TRBJ2-7, the V gene TRBV18; D perhaps matches TRBD2 (6 bases). Trimming cost V 3 bases and J 0 bases, with 12 bases left between them. Germline CDR1 reads KGHSH; CDR2 reads LQKENI. This CDR3 contains 15 residues. DNA for the CDR3: TGTGCCAGCTCACCGAGCGGAGGGAGCTCCTACGAGCAGTACTTC. Its protein product is CASSPSGGSSYEQYF. Drawing the rest from reference TRBV18 and TRBJ2-7, the complete variable domain is NAGVMQNPRHLVRRRGQEARLRCSPMKGHSHVYWYRQLPEEGLKFMVYLQKENIIDESGMPKERFSAEFPKEGPSILRIQQVVRGDSAAYFCASSPSGGSSYEQYFGPGTRLTVT.

As to this clone: Other DNA variants within this sample encode the same CDR3. The chain recombines TRBV11-3 with TRBJ1-3; D gene uncertain. Germline V CDR1 and CDR2: SGHNT, YENEEA. The CDR3 runs to 15 residues. Trimming shortened V by 1 base and J by 0 bases, and 7 bases separated the two germline ends. The CDR3 DNA reads as TGTGCCAGCAGCTTAGGAGGGAGCTCTGGAAACACCATATATTTT. It codes for CASSLGGSSGNTIYF.

This clone has a handful of counts. The CDR3 region has the DNA TGCGCCAGTAAAACCGGGACAGGGTTCCCTGAAGCTTTCTTT. Its translation: CASKTGTGFPEAFF. The V call is TRBV5-1, the J call TRBJ1-1, with 9 bases identical to TRBD1. In germline, CDR1 is SGHRS, CDR2 YFSETQ. The CDR3 totals 14 residues. Losses at the gene ends were 8 bases for V and 6 bases for J; bases not matched to a gene: 11.

The V and J genes are TRBV27 and TRBJ2-1; 7 nucleotides match TRBD1. V was clipped by 2 bases and J by 1 base; unmatched bases: 8. Germline CDR1 reads MNHEY; CDR2 reads SMNVEV (reference sequence). This CDR3 spans 17 amino acids. The CDR3 nucleotides read TGTGCCAGCAGTTTAAATTTCCCACAGGGGTCCTACAATGAGCAGTTCTTC. Translated, it gives CASSLNFPQGSYNEQFF.

This rearrangement joins TRBV9 to TRBJ2-1; 7 bases line up with TRBD1. Trimming removed 0 bases from V and 7 bases from J; junction bases left unmatched: 7. Germline assignment: CDR1 SGDLS and CDR2 YYNGEE. The CDR3 runs to 15 residues. CDR3 in amino acids: CASSVGTGVRNEQFF. The CDR3 bases are TGTGCCAGCAGCGTAGGTACAGGGGTTAGGAATGAGCAGTTCTTC.

This chain connects TRBV4-1 to TRBJ1-2, with 9 bases identical to TRBD1. Germline CDR1 reads MGHRA; CDR2 reads YSYEKL. Germline trimming cut 2 bases from V and 5 bases from J; bases unmatched to any gene: 9. This CDR3 is 16 amino acids long. The CDR3 bases are TGCGCCAGCAGCCAATGGGACAGGGCGATGTCATATGGCTACACCTTC. It codes for CASSQWDRAMSYGYTF.

The V and J genes are TRBV10-3 and TRBJ2-4, with D unresolved. The CDR3 covers 16 residues. Germline V gene sequence: CDR1 ENHRY, CDR2 SYGVKD. Deletions cut 0 bases from V and 6 bases from J, with 15 bases between. CDR3 bases: TGTGCCATCAGTGAGTCGAAGACCTCCTCTGGAAACATTCAGTACTTC. Translating gives CAISESKTSSGNIQYF.

The chain joins TRBV7-3 to TRBJ2-3, with 10 bases that match TRBD2. The V gene end was trimmed by 5 bases and the J gene end by 2 bases; junction bases not matched to a gene: 16. CDR1 and CDR2 from the germline V gene are SGHTA and FQGTGA. The CDR3 runs to 19 residues. The CDR3 here is CASSPSTGISGRYTDTQYF. Here the CDR3 DNA reads TGTGCCAGCAGCCCCTCCACCGGAATTAGCGGGAGGTACACAGATACGCAGTATTTT.

The genes are TRBV4-3 and TRBJ2-1; either TRBD1 or TRBD2 may supply D (5 bases each). With 1 base removed from V and 6 bases from J, the gap between germline ends came to 10 bases. This CDR3 is 14 amino acids long. From germline, CDR1 is LGHNA and CDR2 YSLEER. The CDR3 here is CASSQVGGFNEQFF. As DNA, the CDR3 is TGCGCCAGCAGCCAAGTTGGGGGTTTCAATGAGCAGTTCTTC.

V gene TRBV27 combines with J gene TRBJ1-5; tentative D call: TRBD1 (6 bases). The CDR3 totals 15 residues. Germline CDR1 reads MNHEY; CDR2 reads SMNVEV (reference sequence). Trimming cost V 0 bases and J 3 bases, with 9 bases left between them. CDR3 sequence (DNA): TGTGCCAGCAGTTTATCTCGACAGGTCAATCAGCCCCAGCATTTT. The encoded protein is CASSLSRQVNQPQHF.

Concerning this clone: This CDR3 is also generated by other DNA sequences in the sample. The chain has TRBV9 and TRBJ1-1; tentatively, D is TRBD1 (5 bases). This CDR3 has 15 amino acids. The V end was cut by 0 bases, the J end by 2 bases, with 11 bases between. Germline V gene sequence: CDR1 SGDLS, CDR2 YYNGEE. CDR3 sequence: CASSVVGQTNTEAFF. CDR3 DNA: TGTGCCAGCAGCGTAGTGGGGCAGACAAACACTGAAGCTTTCTTT.

The chain employs TRBV4-2 and TRBJ1-2, with 7 nucleotides matching TRBD1. V gave up 0 bases and J gave up 8 bases; unmatched junction bases: 9. The V gene's germline CDR1 is LGHNA and CDR2 YNFKEQ. CDR3 size: 15 residues. CDR3 loop: CASSQDPTGELGYTF. CDR3 bases: TGTGCCAGCAGCCAAGATCCAACAGGGGAGTTGGGCTACACCTTC.

The V and J genes are TRBV5-4 and TRBJ1-5; D not resolved. V was trimmed by 4 bases and J by 9 bases, leaving 17 bases between them. In germline, CDR1 is SGHNT, CDR2 YYREEE (reference sequence). The CDR3 is made up of 14 amino acids. CDR3 in amino acids: CASSQTSSPLPQHF. In DNA, the CDR3 is TGTGCCAGCAGCCAAACCTCTAGTCCCTTGCCCCAGCATTTT.

The V and J genes are TRBV5-1 and TRBJ2-1; 12 nucleotides match TRBD2. Germline-derived CDR1 and CDR2 are SGHRS and YFSETQ. J gave up 15 bases and V 4 bases, and 23 bases lay outside the gene matches. The CDR3 extends over 18 amino acids. The CDR3 DNA is TGCGCCAGCAGCCCGCCGGGACTAGCGGGCGTGACACTAAACGGGGGGTTCTTC. This translates into CASSPPGLAGVTLNGGFF. Using reference TRBV5-1 and TRBJ2-1 for the parts outside the CDR3, the full variable domain is KAGVTQTPRYLIKTRGQQVTLSCSPISGHRSVSWYQQTPGQGLQFLFEYFSETQRNKGNFPGRFSGRQFSNSRSEMNVSTLELGDSALYLCASSPPGLAGVTLNGGFFGPGTRLTVL.

The gene calls are TRBV5-4 and TRBJ2-7, with D perhaps matching TRBD2 (5 bases). This CDR3 has 15 amino acids. The ends were cut back, 0 bases at V and 2 bases at J, with 12 bases in the middle. CDR1 is SGHNT and CDR2 is YYREEE in the germline V gene (reference sequence). CDR3 nucleotides: TGTGCCAGCAGCTTGGGTAGCGCGTCTCCCTACGAGCAGTACTTC. This encodes CASSLGSASPYEQYF.

This chain uses TRBV10-3 with TRBJ2-7; the match to TRBD1 covers 8 bases. CDR3 length equals 13 residues. Germline CDR1 and CDR2: ENHRY and SYGVKD. J gave up 4 bases and V 7 bases, and 6 bases lay outside the gene matches. The CDR3 is CAIKTGTGYEQYF. CDR3 bases: TGTGCCATCAAAACCGGGACAGGATACGAGCAGTACTTC.

The gene calls are TRBV6-5 and TRBJ1-1, with D perhaps TRBD1 (5 bases). V was pared by 7 bases and J by 5 bases, with 14 bases between. CDR1 is MNHEY, CDR2 SVGAGI, per germline. There are 13 residues in the CDR3. The CDR3 DNA reads TGTGCCAGCAATCAGGGATCCTTAACTGAAGCTTTCTTT. Translating it yields CASNQGSLTEAFF.

V and J are TRBV11-2 and TRBJ1-2; TRBD1 is a possible D gene (5 bases). The V gene's germline CDR1 is SGHAT and CDR2 FQNNGV. CDR3 length: 15 residues. The V and J ends lost 3 bases and 5 bases respectively, with 16 bases between them. The CDR3 sequence is CASSFRRGPAYGYTF. The CDR3 DNA is TGTGCCAGCAGCTTCCGACGGGGACCAGCTTATGGCTACACCTTC.